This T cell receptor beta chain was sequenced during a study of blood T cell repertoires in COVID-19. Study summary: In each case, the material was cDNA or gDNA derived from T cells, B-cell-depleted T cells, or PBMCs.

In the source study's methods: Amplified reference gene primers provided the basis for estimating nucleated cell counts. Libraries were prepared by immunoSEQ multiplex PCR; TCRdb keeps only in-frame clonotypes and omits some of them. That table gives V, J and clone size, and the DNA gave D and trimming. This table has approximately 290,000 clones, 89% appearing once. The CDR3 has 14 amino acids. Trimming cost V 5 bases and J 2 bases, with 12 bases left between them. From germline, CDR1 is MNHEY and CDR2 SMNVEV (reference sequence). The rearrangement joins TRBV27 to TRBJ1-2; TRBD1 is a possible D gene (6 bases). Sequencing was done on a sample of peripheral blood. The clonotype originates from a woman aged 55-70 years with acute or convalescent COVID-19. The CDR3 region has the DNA TGTGCCAGCAGTGGGGGGGGGCGGAACTATGGCTACACCTTC. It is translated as CASSGGGRNYGYTF.